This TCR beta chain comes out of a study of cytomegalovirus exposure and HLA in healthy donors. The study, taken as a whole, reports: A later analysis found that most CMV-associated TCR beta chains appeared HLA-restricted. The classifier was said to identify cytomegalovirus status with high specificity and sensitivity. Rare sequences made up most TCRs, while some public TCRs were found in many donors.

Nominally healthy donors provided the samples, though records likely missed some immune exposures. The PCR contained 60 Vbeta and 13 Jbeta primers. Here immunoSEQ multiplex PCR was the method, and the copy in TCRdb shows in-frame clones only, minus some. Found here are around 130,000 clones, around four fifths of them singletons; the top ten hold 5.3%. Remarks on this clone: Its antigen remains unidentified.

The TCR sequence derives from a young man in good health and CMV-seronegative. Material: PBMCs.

CDR3 amino acids: CASSDRQASEAFF. The CDR3 nucleotides are TGTGCCAGCAGCGATCGACAGGCCTCTGAAGCTTTCTTT. The V gene is TRBV7-9, the J gene TRBJ1-1; TRBD1 is a possible D gene (6 bases). V dropped 5 bases and J dropped 6 bases, with 13 bases sitting between them. The V gene's germline CDR1 is SEHNR and CDR2 FQNEAQ (reference sequence). The CDR3 is made up of 13 amino acids.